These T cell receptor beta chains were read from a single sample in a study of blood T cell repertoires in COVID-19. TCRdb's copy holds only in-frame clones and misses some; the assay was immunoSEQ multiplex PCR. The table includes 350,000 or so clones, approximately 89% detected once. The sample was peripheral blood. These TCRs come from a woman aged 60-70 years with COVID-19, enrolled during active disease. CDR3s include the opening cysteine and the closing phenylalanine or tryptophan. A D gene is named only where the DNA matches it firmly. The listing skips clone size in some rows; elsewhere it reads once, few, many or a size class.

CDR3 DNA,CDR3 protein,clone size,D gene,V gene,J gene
TGTGCCAGCAGTCGGCGGGACAGGGACGACGAGCAGTACTTC,CASSRRDRDDEQYF,NA,TRBD1,TRBV2,TRBJ2-7
TGTGCCAGCAGCTTAGCAGGGGATGGCTACACCTTC,CASSLAGDGYTF,NA,NA,TRBV7-3,TRBJ1-2
TGTGCCTGGACAGGGGGATGGGGTAATGAAAAACTGTTTTTT,CAWTGGWGNEKLFF,NA,TRBD1,TRBV30,TRBJ1-4
TGTGCCAGCAGCCCGACAGGATTCTACGAGCAGTACTTC,CASSPTGFYEQYF,few,NA,TRBV27,TRBJ2-7
TGTGCCAGTAGTGACAGGGGGCTCGGAGGCTACACCTTC,CASSDRGLGGYTF,NA,TRBD1,TRBV19,TRBJ1-2
TGTGCCAGCAACCCCGACAGGGGGAATTCACCCCTCCACTTT,CASNPDRGNSPLHF,NA,TRBD1,TRBV2,TRBJ1-6
TGTGCCAGCAGTTTAACCGGGACAGCGACGCAAGAGACCCAGTACTTC,CASSLTGTATQETQYF,NA,TRBD1,TRBV28,TRBJ2-5
TGCGCCAGCAGTCCAGGGCCAAATCCTTCCCCTTATAGCAATCAGCCCCAGCATTTT,CASSPGPNPSPYSNQPQHF,NA,NA,TRBV5-1,TRBJ1-5
TGTGCCAGCAGCTTGGCCCGGGCCCAGCATTTT,CASSLARAQHF,few,NA,TRBV7-9,TRBJ1-5
TGTGCCAGCAGCTTCTTCCCCGCGAGCACTGAAGCTTTCTTT,CASSFFPASTEAFF,NA,NA,TRBV7-9,TRBJ1-1
TGTGCCAGCAGCCGAGTGACAGGGCGTGGGGAGACCCAGTACTTC,CASSRVTGRGETQYF,NA,TRBD1,TRBV5-4,TRBJ2-5
TGTGCCAGCAGCTTTACCGCGGAGACCCAGTACTTC,CASSFTAETQYF,NA,NA,TRBV7-2,TRBJ2-5
TGTGCCACCCTGTCTCGAGGGGGCAACACCGGGGAGCTGTTTTTT,CATLSRGGNTGELFF,once,TRBD1,TRBV6-6,TRBJ2-2
TGTGCCAGCAGTTACTCCGGTGGAGGGGGCGGTGAAAAACTGTTTTTT,CASSYSGGGGGEKLFF,NA,TRBD1,TRBV6-5,TRBJ1-4
TGTGCCAGCAGTTCGACAGGAATTAGCAATCAGCCCCAGCATTTT,CASSSTGISNQPQHF,NA,NA,TRBV6-6,TRBJ1-5
TGTGCCAGCAGCTTGGTGGGGGGATCACCCCTCCACTTT,CASSLVGGSPLHF,NA,NA,TRBV5-6,TRBJ1-6
TGTGCCAGCAGCCACCGGGACAGGGGGCGGACTGAAGCTTTCTTT,CASSHRDRGRTEAFF,NA,TRBD1,TRBV3-1/TRBV3-2,TRBJ1-1
TGCGCCAGCAGCCCAGGACTAGCGGGGGCGGGGATCTACGAGCAGTACTTC,CASSPGLAGAGIYEQYF,NA,TRBD2,TRBV4-1,TRBJ2-7
TGCAGCGTTGCGTTGGGGGCCAATTCACCCCTCCACTTT,CSVALGANSPLHF,once,NA,TRBV29-1,TRBJ1-6
TGTGCCAGCAGTCCAAGTCGGGTGTGGGACTATGGCTACACCTTC,CASSPSRVWDYGYTF,NA,NA,TRBV28,TRBJ1-2
TGTGCCAGCAGCTTAGTCGGGGAGAACTATGGCTACACCTTC,CASSLVGENYGYTF,once,NA,TRBV7-8,TRBJ1-2
TGTGCTAGTGGTTTGGCCCTTGAGCGGGGGGGCCATAATGAGCAGTTCTTC,CASGLALERGGHNEQFF,few,TRBD2,TRBV12-5,TRBJ2-1
TGTGCCAGCAGTGAAGGGCAGGGCGACTATGGCTACACCTTC,CASSEGQGDYGYTF,NA,NA,TRBV2,TRBJ1-2
TGTGCCAGCAGCGAAGGACCGTCGAGGGCAATGGACTATGGCTACACCTTC,CASSEGPSRAMDYGYTF,NA,NA,TRBV7-2,TRBJ1-2
TGTGCCAGCAGCTTAGCCGGTGGAGGCCGTGACGCCCACACCTTC,CASSLAGGGRDAHTF,NA,NA,TRBV7-9,TRBJ1-2
TGCGCCAGCAGCCGGACAGGGACTACAAACACCATATATTTT,CASSRTGTTNTIYF,NA,TRBD1,TRBV5-1,TRBJ1-3
TGCAGCGGGACTACTTTAGGGAGAAATGAGCAGTTCTTC,CSGTTLGRNEQFF,once,NA,TRBV29-1,TRBJ2-1
TGTGCCAGCAGTCTACAGACTAGCGGGGGGTACAATGAGCAGTTCTTC,CASSLQTSGGYNEQFF,NA,TRBD2,TRBV27,TRBJ2-1
TGCGCCAGCAGCCACTGGGGGGAAGGGGAGACCCAGTACTTC,CASSHWGEGETQYF,once,NA,TRBV5-1,TRBJ2-5